This is a list of T cell receptor beta chains from one sample in a study of T-cell reconstitution after alpha-beta-depleted transplantation in children. In TCRdb, the PCR reads were re-called with MiXCR into one record per CDR3 protein. The table shows about 580,000 distinct CDR3 sequences, with 25% to 30% occurring only once. The specimen comprised PBMCs, sampled before TCRalphabeta/CD19-depleted stem cell transplant. The receptor set was obtained from a boy younger than two with Wiskott-Aldrich syndrome, due to receive a stem cell transplant. The CDR3 runs from the conserved cysteine through the conserved F or W. D genes are given only for firm matches. Clone size is given for some rows only: seen once, a few or many times, or a class if the clone is expanded.

NA | TRBJ2-5 | NA | TRBV5-1 | CASSQSSTTEETQYF | TGCGCCAGCAGCCAGTCGAGCACGACGGAAGAGACCCAGTACTTC
NA | TRBJ2-1 | NA | TRBV11-3 | CASSTRGNEQFF | TGTGCCAGCAGTACCAGGGGCAATGAGCAGTTCTTC
NA | TRBJ2-7 | few | TRBV5-1 | CASSSPQGTGYEQYF | TGCGCCAGCAGCTCGCCCCAAGGGACGGGCTACGAGCAGTACTTC
NA | TRBJ2-3 | once | TRBV12-3/TRBV12-4 | CASSLVDTDTQYF | TGTGCCAGCAGTTTAGTGGACACAGATACGCAGTATTTT
NA | TRBJ2-1 | few | TRBV4-1 | CASSQVSSSYDEQFF | TGCGCCAGCAGCCAAGTCTCCTCTTCGTACGATGAGCAGTTCTTC
TRBD2 | TRBJ2-3 | NA | TRBV6-5 | CASSSAGSEADTQYF | TGTGCCAGCAGTTCAGCGGGATCGGAGGCAGATACGCAGTATTTT
NA | TRBJ2-3 | few | TRBV14 | CASRDHNTDTQYF | TGTGCCAGCAGGGATCATAACACAGATACGCAGTATTTT
NA | TRBJ1-3 | NA | TRBV20-1 | CSVVAAGNTIYF | TGCAGTGTGGTGGCTGCTGGAAACACCATATATTTT
TRBD1 | TRBJ2-7 | few | TRBV12-3/TRBV12-4 | CASLGDRVEF | TGTGCCAGTTTGGGGGACAGGGTCGAATTC
NA | TRBJ2-1 | NA | TRBV5-1 | CASKSGWPYNEQFF | TGCGCCAGCAAGTCGGGCTGGCCCTACAATGAGCAGTTCTTC
TRBD1 | TRBJ1-4 | NA | TRBV7-9 | CASRRQGAEKLFF | TGTGCCAGCAGGAGACAGGGGGCCGAAAAACTGTTTTTT
NA | TRBJ1-6 | few | TRBV5-1 | CASSYGQPFNSPLHF | TGCGCCAGCAGCTACGGACAGCCGTTCAATTCACCCCTCCACTTT
NA | TRBJ2-7 | NA | TRBV11-3 | CASSLPPSSYEQYF | TGTGCCAGCAGCTTACCCCCTAGCTCCTACGAGCAGTACTTC
NA | TRBJ2-1 | NA | TRBV4-2 | CASSSFLRGSSYNEQFF | TGTGCCAGCAGTAGTTTCTTAAGGGGGAGCTCCTACAATGAGCAGTTCTTC
NA | TRBJ2-2 | NA | TRBV5-1 | CASSVADTGELFF | TGCGCCAGCAGCGTAGCAGACACCGGGGAGCTGTTTTTT
TRBD1 | TRBJ2-3 | few | TRBV27 | CASSTTYRGHTDTQYF | TGTGCCAGCAGCACCACTTACAGGGGCCACACAGATACGCAGTATTTT
TRBD1 | TRBJ2-1 | few | TRBV5-1 | CASSLNRGIDEQFF | TGCGCCAGCAGCTTGAACAGGGGGATCGATGAGCAGTTCTTC
TRBD1 | TRBJ2-5 | few | TRBV11-2 | CASSPDGTGKYGVPAQETQYF | TGTGCCAGCAGCCCTGATGGGACAGGGAAATATGGTGTGCCAGCGCAAGAGACCCAGTACTTC
NA | TRBJ2-7 | once | TRBV10-1 | CASSESGLVYEQYF | TGCGCCAGCAGTGAGTCCGGCTTGGTGTACGAGCAGTACTTC
TRBD2 | TRBJ2-5 | few | TRBV10-2 | CASSGLRTSGHSQETQYF | TGCGCCAGCAGTGGGTTGAGGACTAGCGGACATAGCCAAGAGACCCAGTACTTC
NA | TRBJ2-7 | NA | TRBV5-1 | CASSSLGADKTYEQYF | TGCGCCAGCAGCTCCTTGGGGGCTGATAAAACCTACGAGCAGTACTTC
NA | TRBJ1-2 | NA | TRBV12-3/TRBV12-4 | CASSFQGDYGYTF | TGTGCCAGCAGTTTCCAAGGTGACTATGGCTACACCTTC
NA | TRBJ2-7 | NA | TRBV6-1 | CASMKAAPGYEQYF | TGTGCCAGCATGAAAGCGGCTCCGGGATACGAGCAGTACTTC
NA | TRBJ2-6 | NA | TRBV6-5 | CASSHLSGVGANVLTF | TGTGCCAGCAGTCACCTCTCCGGGGTGGGGGCCAACGTCCTGACTTTC
NA | TRBJ1-5 | few | TRBV7-9 | CASSSQGRGNSNQPQHF | TGTGCCAGCAGCTCGCAGGGGCGAGGAAATAGCAATCAGCCCCAGCATTTT
NA | TRBJ2-3 | NA | TRBV3-1 | CASSFWFRAEYFTDTQYF | TGTGCCAGCAGTTTTTGGTTCCGGGCAGAGTATTTCACAGATACGCAGTATTTT
NA | TRBJ2-1 | few | TRBV18 | CASSESRSSYNEQFF | TGTGCCAGCTCCGAAAGCCGGAGCTCCTACAATGAGCAGTTCTTC
NA | TRBJ1-3 | NA | TRBV7-2 | CASSLVGGRLSRNTIYF | TGTGCCAGCAGCTTAGTGGGGGGGCGGCTTTCTCGAAACACCATATATTTT
NA | TRBJ1-1 | NA | TRBV20-1 | CSATLPRRMNTEAFF | TGCAGTGCTACCCTACCCAGAAGAATGAACACTGAAGCTTTCTTT
NA | TRBJ1-4 | NA | TRBV29-1 | CSAGTDNEKLFF | TGCAGCGCCGGGACGGACAACGAAAAACTGTTTTTT
NA | TRBJ1-1 | NA | TRBV3-1 | CASSQGTSEAFF | TGTGCCAGCAGCCAGGGGACGTCGGAAGCTTTCTTT
TRBD2 | TRBJ2-3 | few | TRBV11-2 | CASSLRAGGGTDTQYF | TGTGCCAGCAGCCTGAGAGCGGGAGGGGGCACAGATACGCAGTATTTT
NA | TRBJ1-6 | NA | TRBV12-3/TRBV12-4 | CASSLTGVKSPLHF | TGTGCCAGCAGTTTGACAGGAGTTAAGTCACCCCTCCACTTT
NA | TRBJ2-2 | NA | TRBV5-1 | CASSPGTPNTGELFF | TGCGCCAGCAGTCCCGGGACACCGAACACCGGGGAGCTGTTTTTT
NA | TRBJ2-5 | NA | TRBV3-1 | CASSHVARGDFQETQYF | TGTGCCAGCAGCCATGTCGCACGCGGGGACTTCCAAGAGACCCAGTACTTC
NA | TRBJ1-1 | NA | TRBV7-5 | CISVSEASLPEDTEAFF | NA
NA | TRBJ2-7 | once | TRBV12-3/TRBV12-4 | CASSWEWYEQYF | TGTGCCAGCAGTTGGGAGTGGTACGAGCAGTACTTC
TRBD1 | TRBJ2-2 | many | TRBV12-3/TRBV12-4 | CASSRGQGNTGELFF | TGTGCCAGCAGTCGAGGACAGGGGAACACCGGGGAGCTGTTTTTT
NA | TRBJ1-2 | few | TRBV14 | CASSPWDGNYGYTF | TGTGCCAGCAGCCCGTGGGACGGTAACTATGGCTACACCTTC
TRBD2 | TRBJ2-7 | few | TRBV3-1 | CASSPLTAGGSYEQYF | TGTGCCAGCAGCCCCCTGACGGCGGGAGGTTCCTACGAGCAGTACTTC
NA | TRBJ1-5 | NA | TRBV5-6 | CASSKRAQGRPSNQPQHF | TGTGCCAGCTCCAAACGGGCCCAAGGCAGGCCGAGCAATCAGCCCCAGCATTTT
TRBD1 | TRBJ2-7 | NA | TRBV4-1 | CASSHTGGCHYEQYF | TGCGCCAGCAGCCACACAGGGGGATGTCACTACGAGCAGTACTTC
NA | TRBJ2-1 | NA | TRBV18 | CASSHGPYNEQFF | TGTGCCAGCTCCCACGGACCGTACAATGAGCAGTTCTTC
TRBD2 | TRBJ2-2 | few | TRBV20-1 | CSASGREGGELFF | TGCAGTGCTAGCGGGAGGGAAGGCGGGGAGCTGTTTTTT
NA | TRBJ1-6 | NA | TRBV12-3/TRBV12-4 | CASNPMPNSPLHF | TGTGCCAGCAACCCCATGCCGAATTCACCCCTCCACTTT
NA | TRBJ2-5 | NA | TRBV24-1 | CATSEGRTEETQYF | TGTGCCACCAGTGAGGGCCGGACAGAAGAGACCCAGTACTTC
NA | TRBJ2-1 | NA | TRBV10-2 | CASRVHGGNEQFF | TGCGCCAGCAGAGTACATGGGGGCAATGAGCAGTTCTTC
TRBD1 | TRBJ2-4 | few | TRBV6-2/TRBV6-3 | CASSYRTGHQYF | TGTGCCAGCAGTTACAGGACAGGGCATCAGTACTTC
TRBD2 | TRBJ2-1 | NA | TRBV7-2 | CASSLNGGPSGNQFF | TGTGCCAGCAGCTTAAATGGGGGACCGAGCGGGAACCAGTTCTTC
NA | TRBJ2-2 | few | TRBV28 | CASSPPTATGELFF | TGTGCCAGCAGTCCGCCCACAGCCACCGGGGAGCTGTTTTTT
NA | TRBJ1-4 | NA | TRBV5-1 | CASRIEDGNEKLFF | TGCGCCAGCAGAATAGAGGACGGTAATGAAAAACTGTTTTTT